Below, 26 T cell receptor beta chains from the same sample are listed, as sequenced in a study of blood T cell repertoires in COVID-19. Measured with immunoSEQ multiplex PCR; TCRdb has only the in-frame clones, and not every one. The data hold around 99,000 clones, with nearly 85% observed a single time. Sequenced input: peripheral blood. Receptors were obtained from a woman between 50 and 59 years old with acute or convalescent COVID-19.

The chain joins TRBV19 to TRBJ2-6, with D tentatively TRBD1 (6 bases). In germline, CDR1 is LNHDA, CDR2 SQIVND (reference sequence). The CDR3 is 16 amino acids. The V gene lost 4 bases and the J gene lost 3 bases, with 13 bases spanning the gap. The DNA for the CDR3 is TGTGCCAGTAGTAAGACCTCAGGGGTTGGGGCCAACGTCCTGACTTTC. Amino acid sequence: CASSKTSGVGANVLTF.

The genes are TRBV18 and TRBJ2-1; TRBD2 aligns across 11 bases. CDR1 and CDR2 (germline): KGHSH, LQKENI. The CDR3 is 17 amino acids. With 2 bases clipped from V and 3 bases from J, the junction kept 6 bases outside the gene matches. CDR3 nucleotides: TGTGCCAGCTCACCATCTAGCGGGGGGCCGAACTACAATGAGCAGTTCTTC. Encoded protein: CASSPSSGGPNYNEQFF.

This clone was found a few times. The genes are TRBV28 and TRBJ1-6, with D uncertain. The CDR3 spans 13 residues. With 5 bases removed from V and 6 bases from J, the gap between germline ends came to 8 bases. Germline values: CDR1 MDHEN, CDR2 SYDVKM. The CDR3 DNA reads TGTGCCAGCAGTCGAGTGGTTAATTCACCCCTCCACTTT. Translated: CASSRVVNSPLHF. Full variable domain (missing parts from reference TRBV28 and TRBJ1-6): DVKVTQSSRYLVKRTGEKVFLECVQDMDHENMFWYRQDPGLGLRLIYFSYDVKMKEKGDIPEGYSVSREKKERFSLILESASTNQTSMYLCASSRVVNSPLHFGNGTRLTVT.

The V gene is TRBV5-1, the J gene TRBJ1-1; D is uncertain. The CDR3 has 16 residues. CDR1 and CDR2 from the germline V gene are SGHRS and YFSETQ. V dropped 0 bases and J dropped 3 bases, with 15 bases sitting between them. In DNA form, the CDR3 reads TGCGCCAGCAGCTTGGTCACACCGGGATCCGACACTGAAGCTTTCTTT. Translation: CASSLVTPGSDTEAFF.

The J gene is TRBJ1-1, the V gene TRBV30, with 11 bases matching TRBD1. Germline values: CDR1 GTSNPN, CDR2 SVGIG (reference sequence). CDR3 length: 12 amino acids. Trimming at V came to 5 bases and at J to 7 bases, leaving 3 bases not matched to a gene. In nucleotides, the CDR3 is TGTGCCTGGTCTGGGACAGGGGGTGAAGCTTTCTTT. This codes for CAWSGTGGEAFF.

The V and J genes are TRBV6-6 and TRBJ2-1; D remains unclear. Germline loops: CDR1 MNHNY, CDR2 SVGAGI (reference sequence). This CDR3 has 14 residues. The V and J ends lost 5 bases and 0 bases respectively, with 8 bases between them. DNA of the CDR3: TGTGCCAGCAGTGTACGTAGCTCCTACAATGAGCAGTTCTTC. It encodes CASSVRSSYNEQFF.

The V gene is TRBV12-3 or TRBV12-4, the J gene TRBJ2-7; 10 bases are shared with TRBD1. J was trimmed by 8 bases and V by 6 bases; bases with no gene match: 4. CDR3 length: 12 amino acids. The CDR3 reads CASSPGQGQQYF. The CDR3 DNA follows: TGTGCCAGCAGCCCGGGACAGGGGCAGCAGTACTTC.

The chain links TRBV7-9 to TRBJ1-2, with TRBD1 identical over 7 bases. From germline, CDR1 is SEHNR and CDR2 FQNEAQ (reference sequence). The CDR3 has 16 residues. J was trimmed by 4 bases and V by 0 bases; bases with no gene match: 8. DNA for the CDR3: TGTGCCAGCAGCTTAGCGAATGTAGGGACAGCCTATGGCTACACCTTC. Its translation is CASSLANVGTAYGYTF. The variable domain in full, completed from reference TRBV7-9 and TRBJ1-2, reads DTGVSQNPRHKITKRGQNVTFRCDPISEHNRLYWYRQTLGQGPEFLTYFQNEAQLEKSRLLSDRFSAERPKGSFSTLEIQRTEQGDSAMYLCASSLANVGTAYGYTFGSGTRLTVV.

This clone was detected only a few times. The chain links TRBV19 to TRBJ2-2; D not certain. There are 13 residues in the CDR3. Trimming stripped 5 bases from V and 1 base from J, with 5 bases between. Germline V gene lookup returns CDR1 LNHDA and CDR2 SQIVND (reference sequence). The CDR3 loop reads CASSPRNTGELFF. In nucleotides, the CDR3 is TGTGCCAGTAGTCCCCGGAACACCGGGGAGCTGTTTTTT.

The chain joins TRBV18 to TRBJ2-2, with D unresolved. V lost 0 bases and J 4 bases, leaving 9 bases between the germline ends. Germline CDR1 and CDR2: KGHSH and LQKENI. The CDR3 has 15 amino acids. CDR3 coding DNA: TGTGCCAGCTCACCACCCCCGTCGCGCACCGGGGAGCTGTTTTTT. Encoded protein: CASSPPPSRTGELFF. Supplemented by reference TRBV18 and TRBJ2-2, the full variable domain reads NAGVMQNPRHLVRRRGQEARLRCSPMKGHSHVYWYRQLPEEGLKFMVYLQKENIIDESGMPKERFSAEFPKEGPSILRIQQVVRGDSAAYFCASSPPPSRTGELFFGEGSRLTVL.

J is TRBJ1-2 and V is TRBV5-5; 8 nucleotides align to TRBD1. The V segment lost 4 bases and the J segment 7 bases; nucleotides outside the gene matches: 12. CDR1 and CDR2 from the germline V gene are SGHKS and YYEKEE (reference sequence). This CDR3 has 15 amino acids. The CDR3: CASSTRQGTTSGYTF. CDR3 nucleotides: TGTGCCAGCAGCACCCGACAGGGGACGACTAGTGGCTACACCTTC.

The CDR3 bases are TGTGCCAGCCGAGGTGACAATCAGCCCCAGCATTTT. This sequence encodes CASRGDNQPQHF. The chain is built from TRBV6-6 and TRBJ1-5; D unclear. Germline values: CDR1 MNHNY, CDR2 SVGAGI (reference sequence). With 8 bases removed from V and 3 bases from J, the gap between germline ends came to 8 bases. CDR3 length: 12 amino acids.

The chain joins TRBV25-1 to TRBJ1-1; the D gene is possibly TRBD1 (5 bases). Germline V gene sequence: CDR1 MGHDK, CDR2 SYGVNS. Trimming took 5 bases from V and 6 from J, leaving 19 bases between them. This CDR3 is 15 amino acids long. The CDR3 region is CASSFSPPGGAEAFF. CDR3 in DNA: TGTGCCAGCAGTTTCTCCCCCCCCGGGGGGGCTGAAGCTTTCTTT.

This clone has just one count. This chain's CDR3 is CASSLLGQSYGYTF. CDR3 bases: TGTGCCAGTAGTTTGCTCGGACAGAGCTATGGCTACACCTTC. The rearrangement uses TRBV19 and TRBJ1-2; TRBD1 might be the D (6 bases). Germline assignment: CDR1 LNHDA and CDR2 SQIVND (reference sequence). The CDR3 extends over 14 amino acids. V was cut by 5 bases and J by 4 bases, with 14 bases left in between.

The chain carries TRBV5-1 and TRBJ2-3; D remains unclear. CDR1 SGHRS and CDR2 YFSETQ come from the germline V gene. V was trimmed by 2 bases and J by 3 bases, leaving 10 bases between them. The CDR3 is made up of 14 amino acids. The CDR3 coding sequence is TGCGCCAGCAGCTTCCCGGGTGAGACAGATACGCAGTATTTT. Translated, it gives CASSFPGETDTQYF.

This clone is a singleton in its sample. The gene calls are TRBV11-2 and TRBJ2-3; 7 nucleotides align to TRBD2. Trimming at V came to 1 base and at J to 5 bases, leaving 9 bases not matched to a gene. Germline lookup yields CDR1 SGHAT and CDR2 FQNNGV. The CDR3 sequence is 16 residues long. CDR3 in DNA: TGTGCCAGCAGCTTAGGGTTCTTGACGGGGGGAGATACGCAGTATTTT. Its translation: CASSLGFLTGGDTQYF. Looking up the rest from reference TRBV11-2 and TRBJ2-3 gives the full variable domain: EAGVAQSPRYKIIEKRQSVAFWCNPISGHATLYWYQQILGQGPKLLIQFQNNGVVDDSQLPKDRFSAERLKGVDSTLKIQPAKLEDSAVYLCASSLGFLTGGDTQYFGPGTRLTVL.

CDR3 DNA: TGTGCCAGCAGTGTCCAGACAGGGGGTTATTACGAGCAGTACTTC. Translated, it gives CASSVQTGGYYEQYF. The chain joins TRBV2 to TRBJ2-7, with 9 bases matching TRBD1. This CDR3 spans 15 amino acids. Per the germline V gene, CDR1 is SNHLY and CDR2 is FYNNEI. V trimming: 4 bases; J trimming: 4 bases; junction bases outside the gene matches: 8.

A few counts support this clone. This chain connects TRBV5-1 to TRBJ2-7; 9 nucleotides agree with TRBD1. The germline gives CDR1 SGHRS, CDR2 YFSETQ. This CDR3 is 16 amino acids long. With V trimmed by 4 bases and J by 5 bases, 13 bases remained unmatched. CDR3 sequence: CASSLTGTGFMDEQYF. The CDR3 nucleotides read TGCGCCAGCAGCCTGACCGGGACAGGGTTCATGGACGAGCAGTACTTC.

The chain has TRBV27 and TRBJ2-7; possible D gene TRBD1, 5 bases. Trimming took off 2 bases at V and 2 bases at J, with 10 bases between the two ends. CDR3 size: 14 residues. CDR1 and CDR2 (germline): MNHEY, SMNVEV (reference sequence). CDR3: CASSLSDSPYEQYF. DNA for the CDR3: TGTGCCAGCAGTTTAAGTGACAGTCCCTACGAGCAGTACTTC.

The rearrangement joins TRBV5-1 to TRBJ1-1; maybe TRBD1 (5 bases). Between the trimmed V and J ends, which lost 0 bases and 5 bases, there was a span of 17 bases. Germline V gene data show CDR1 as SGHRS and CDR2 as YFSETQ. This CDR3 has 16 residues. CDR3 DNA sequence: TGCGCCAGCAGCTTGGATGCGGGAAGGGGAGGAACTGAAGCTTTCTTT. Its translation is CASSLDAGRGGTEAFF.

In DNA form, the CDR3 reads TGTGCCAGCAGCCTCTACGCAGGGGCGGGGAACACTGAAGCTTTCTTT. Its translation is CASSLYAGAGNTEAFF. The gene calls are TRBV3-1 (or the pseudogene TRBV3-2) and TRBJ1-1; tentative D call: TRBD1 (6 bases). The V gene lost 4 bases and the J gene lost 1 base, with 16 bases spanning the gap. The CDR3 is 16 amino acids. CDR1 and CDR2 from the germline V gene are LGHDT and YNNKEL (reference sequence).

The chain links TRBV6-1 to TRBJ2-3; 9 nucleotides line up with TRBD1. From germline, CDR1 is MNHNS and CDR2 SASEGT. Trimming at V came to 2 bases and at J to 4 bases, leaving 7 bases not matched to a gene. The length of the CDR3 is 16 residues. Here the CDR3 reads CASSEFGTGFADTQYF. Here the CDR3 DNA reads TGTGCCAGCAGTGAATTTGGGACAGGGTTTGCAGATACGCAGTATTTT.

This clone was recorded once. Other DNA sequences in the sample encode the same CDR3. This rearrangement joins TRBV5-1 to TRBJ1-5; D unresolved. Germline lookup yields CDR1 SGHRS and CDR2 YFSETQ. This CDR3 is 14 amino acids long. With 2 bases removed from V and 4 bases from J, the gap between germline ends came to 10 bases. DNA of the CDR3: TGCGCCAGCAGCTTAGAGGGAGTTAATCAGCCCCAGCATTTT. Protein: CASSLEGVNQPQHF.

The chain has TRBV6-5 and TRBJ2-2; 12 nucleotides match TRBD2. The CDR3 sequence is 15 residues long. Germline V gene sequence: CDR1 MNHEY, CDR2 SVGAGI. J lost 6 bases, V lost 5 bases, and 4 bases had no gene match. CDR3 residues: CASSPSGGAPGELFF. For the CDR3, the DNA is TGTGCCAGCAGTCCTAGCGGGGGGGCCCCCGGGGAGCTGTTTTTT.

The chain uses TRBV10-2 and TRBJ2-7, with 13 bases identical to TRBD2. The CDR3 has 16 residues. The J segment lost 2 bases and the V segment lost 8 bases, leaving 9 bases of the junction unmatched. Germline V gene sequence: CDR1 WSHSY, CDR2 SAAADI. DNA for the CDR3: TGCGCCAGCCAATTCGGACTAGCGGGGGCTACCTACGAGCAGTACTTC. Translation gives CASQFGLAGATYEQYF.

This clone was counted between two and nine times. The gene calls are TRBV2 and TRBJ2-7, with a possible D match to TRBD2 (5 bases). Looked up from germline, CDR1 is SNHLY and CDR2 is FYNNEI. Deletions cut 7 bases from V and 0 bases from J, with 13 bases between. The CDR3 consists of 14 residues. The CDR3 sequence is CASTQEGSSYEQYF. Written as DNA, the CDR3 is TGTGCCAGCACTCAAGAGGGAAGCTCCTACGAGCAGTACTTC.